This T cell receptor (beta chain) was sequenced during a study of shared clonotypes between healthy human individuals (dated by TCRdb to between 2020 and 2021). About the study as a whole: The cohort comprised a couple of women and a few men aged 18 to 49 years. Between about 0.94 and 8.9 billion PBMCs per donor were obtained by leukapheresis. To increase sequencing depth and limit assay-specific biases, different laboratories used diverse techniques to prepare libraries and sequence TCR repertoires. To estimate repertoire size and how much clonotypes are shared between individuals, the study performed deep sequencing of blood TCR repertoires from five healthy adults. Per donor, three plates each were used for CD4 naive and CD4 memory, two for CD8 naive, and one for CD8 memory.

Using the deep immunoSEQ assay, multiplex PCR amplified TCR CDR3 regions from genomic DNA. Genomic DNA extracted from each cell subset was distributed evenly over all wells of several immunoSEQ 96-well plates, and each plate served as one replicate. For sorted subsets, 150 to 250 ng of genomic DNA, equivalent to 25,000 to 30,000 T cell genomes, went into each replicate PCR. Purified libraries were quantified with a Qubit 3.0 fluorometer, sized on a Bioanalyzer 2100, and re-quantified with the KAPA Library Quantification kit. Each immunoSEQ 96-well plate was sequenced on its own single-read 150-cycle Illumina NextSeq 550 flow cell. The authors' pipeline ran thus. The immunoSEQ output contained only junctional sequences without quality scores, so filtering could not match that applied to full-length reads. Sequences were annotated with PyIR, a Python wrapper for IgBLAST v1.9, using IMGT germline references to assign V/J genes and CDR3. Reads with weak V/J assignments (E-value above 1e-6), missing CDR3, stop codons, out-of-frame junctions, or ambiguous translated residues were removed. V3J clonotypes were defined as sequences sharing an identical inferred V gene, J gene, and CDR3 amino acid sequence. The percentage overlap between two repertoires was calculated by dividing the number of shared unique clonotypes by the size of the smaller repertoire. RTK rarefaction, the Chao1 estimator, and Recon v2.1 estimates of unobserved clonotypes were used to assess repertoire richness. Generation probabilities were computed with OLGA for all TCRbeta clonotypes obtained by the gDNA method from a handful of donors. TCRdb took this table from immuneACCESS and kept in-frame rearrangements with V and J called. Such tables lack part of the clones; where checked against another copy, unresolved V genes explain under half of the gap, and the rest is unexplained. Clone size and the V and J calls come from that table; the DNA yielded D and trimming. The sample table shows about 300,000 clones, and over 65% are seen once. The leading ten clones occupy about 9.3% of the sample.

Broad study findings and their caveats: Higher generation probabilities were observed for clonotypes shared by all four sorted-subset donors than for non-shared clonotypes. When a handful of donors were compared, the shared fraction of clonotypes was about 5.5% for naive CD4, around 4% for naive CD8, 2.3% for memory CD4, and 0.35% to 0.5% for memory CD8. Incomplete sequencing was indicated by rarefaction of sorted-subset datasets, despite the large sequencing depth. The small number of donors limited the genetic and exposure-history diversity represented. Based on pairwise subsampling, the degree of clonotype sharing among donors was expected to be affected by sequencing depth. Estimated clonotype richness was generally larger for naive than for memory subsets. Only blood was sampled, and tissue TCR repertoires likely differ from those in blood.

Notes on this clone: The antigen this receptor binds is unknown. It has no much larger one-base neighbor in the sample; base qualities were not kept.

Donors were healthy HIV-negative adults with no recently reported acute infections or vaccinations. Every donor was a Caucasian adult living in Nashville, Tennessee, USA. Magnetic negative selection was used to enrich CD4+ T cells, after which naive cells were positively selected on CD45RA and the negative fraction became the memory subset. After blood collection by leukapheresis, PBMCs were isolated using Ficoll-Histopaque density gradient centrifugation and then cryopreserved in the vapor phase of liquid nitrogen. Analytical flow cytometry was used to check the purity and quantity of every magnetically sorted T cell population. Genomic DNA was isolated from every sorted fraction and measured by UV absorbance on a Nanodrop 2000c. The CDR3 sequence holds 16 residues, the cysteine and phenylalanine included. Only the CDR3 portion is preserved as DNA: 48 bases, with reading frame beginning at the first base. Germline trimming: 5 bases from V, 9 bases from J; junction bases outside gene matches: 16. CDR1 and CDR2, per the germline V gene, are SGHAT and FQNNGV.

The sequence derives from a man between 25 and 39 years old in good health. What was sequenced was memory CD4+ T cells sorted from blood. Per the publication, the cell subset or site label means: CD45RA-negative fraction. Rearrangement joined TRBV11-2 to TRBJ2-1, with 7 bases in between that match TRBD2. The CDR3 reads as follows: CASSPLGGRAFPEQFF. The bases are TGTGCCAGCAGCCCCCTGGGGGGGAGGGCCTTCCCTGAGCAGTTCTTC.